Below, 19 T cell receptor beta chains from the same sample are listed, as sequenced in a study of identical twins. One entry per CDR3 protein, called by TCRdb with MiXCR from the 5' RACE reads. Here the sample spans hundreds of thousands of distinct CDR3 sequences, roughly a tenth being singletons. Material: memory (CD45RO+) T cells sorted from blood. The source is a woman younger than 30 in good health.

This clonotype was seen more than once but under ten times. V usage is TRBV6-5 and J usage is TRBJ2-7, with D unclear. The CDR3 spans 14 residues. Germline V CDR1 and CDR2: MNHEY, SVGAGI. Trimming left V 2 bases short and J 6 bases short, with 14 bases between. The CDR3 region has the DNA TGTGCCAGCAGTTACCTACCCGGACCCGGCGAGCAGTACTTC. Translation gives CASSYLPGPGEQYF.

This clonotype has just a few counts. This rearrangement joins TRBV5-6 to TRBJ2-3; D could derive from TRBD1 or TRBD2 (6 bases each). Germline V gives CDR1 SGHDT, CDR2 YYEEEE. The CDR3 covers 16 residues. Trimming stripped 4 bases from V and 0 bases from J, with 15 bases between. The CDR3 DNA reads TGTGCCAGCAGCCTGTTGCTCGGGGGCAGCACAGATACGCAGTATTTT. Amino acids: CASSLLLGGSTDTQYF.

In its sample, this clonotype was seen a few times. The chain recombines TRBV12-3 or TRBV12-4 with TRBJ1-5; D gene uncertain. The V gene lost 7 bases and the J gene lost 2 bases, with 9 bases spanning the gap. The CDR3 spans 13 residues. The CDR3 DNA reads TGTGCCAGCACGAGGGCTGGCAATCAGCCCCAGCATTTT. Its translation: CASTRAGNQPQHF.

This clonotype was found a few times. CDR3 in DNA: TGCAGTGCTAGAGATAGGGGTCGACTAGCGGGGGGGTCAGATACGCAGTATTTT. The encoded protein is CSARDRGRLAGGSDTQYF. V and J are TRBV20-1 and TRBJ2-3; 14 bases align to TRBD2. The V segment lost 0 bases and the J segment 4 bases; nucleotides outside the gene matches: 9. This CDR3 comprises 18 residues. Germline V gene lookup returns CDR1 DFQATT and CDR2 SNEGSKA (reference sequence).

This clonotype occurred a few times. The V gene is TRBV6-2 or TRBV6-3, the J gene TRBJ2-1, with 10 bases lining up with TRBD2. The CDR3 spans 17 residues. Germline loops: CDR1 MNHEY, CDR2 SVGEGT. J gave up 3 bases and V 5 bases, and 10 bases lay outside the gene matches. The CDR3 reads CASSTISGRAIYNEQFF. The DNA for the CDR3 is TGTGCCAGCAGTACCATCAGCGGGAGGGCCATCTACAATGAGCAGTTCTTC.

This clonotype was seen more than once but under ten times. J is TRBJ2-3 and V is TRBV20-1, with D possibly being TRBD1 (5 bases). This CDR3 contains 15 residues. From germline, CDR1 is DFQATT and CDR2 SNEGSKA (reference sequence). Deletions cut 0 bases from V and 6 bases from J, with 16 bases between. CDR3 in amino acids: CSARDLGRVGDTQYF. The CDR3 DNA reads TGCAGTGCTAGAGATCTCGGCAGGGTGGGGGATACGCAGTATTTT.

This clonotype was detected many times. This rearrangement joins TRBV10-3 to TRBJ2-1; TRBD2 matches at 10 bases. V lost 6 bases, J lost 0 bases, and 5 bases stayed unmatched. The length of the CDR3 is 16 residues. CDR1 is ENHRY and CDR2 is SYGVKD in the germline V gene. For the CDR3, the DNA is TGTGCCATCAGCGGTTCTAGCGGGAGCTCCTACAATGAGCAGTTCTTC. It yields the protein CAISGSSGSSYNEQFF.

This clonotype was seen at least ten times. The chain recombines TRBV5-1 with TRBJ2-1; D possibly corresponds to TRBD1 (5 bases). Germline V gives CDR1 SGHRS, CDR2 YFSETQ. This CDR3 has 14 amino acids. Between the trimmed V and J ends, which lost 5 bases and 5 bases, there was a span of 14 bases. CDR3 protein: CASRLLDRDNEQFF. The CDR3 DNA is TGCGCCAGCAGACTCCTCGACAGAGACAATGAGCAGTTCTTC.

This clonotype is a singleton in its sample. One end of the junction is discordant with germline, which a read error may explain. The CDR3 DNA is TGCAGCGTTGCCGGAAATGGGCAGTTCTTC. Protein product: CSVAGNGQFF. The J gene is TRBJ2-1, the V gene TRBV29-1; no reliable D call. The CDR3 contains 10 residues. Germline V CDR1 and CDR2: SQVTM, ANQGSEA.

The chain joins TRBV10-3 to TRBJ1-1; D gene ambiguous. This CDR3 has 11 residues. The V gene's germline CDR1 is ENHRY and CDR2 SYGVKD. V lost 10 bases to trimming and J lost 3 bases, with 9 bases between them. CDR3 sequence reads: CATHSYTEAFF. DNA of the CDR3: TGTGCCACCCACTCTTACACTGAAGCTTTCTTT.

This clonotype came up a few times. The rearrangement uses TRBV4-3 and TRBJ2-1; 9 bases line up with TRBD2. J gave up 8 bases and V 3 bases, and 17 bases lay outside the gene matches. The CDR3 consists of 18 residues. The germline CDR1 and CDR2 sequences are LGHNA and YSLEER. CDR3 sequence (DNA): TGCGCCAGCAGCCAGAGGAAGGGGCTAGCGGGACGTCTCTATGAGCAGTTCTTC. It yields the protein CASSQRKGLAGRLYEQFF.

The table lists this clonotype with many counts. The chain joins TRBV20-1 to TRBJ1-1, with 7 positions matching TRBD1. Germline values: CDR1 DFQATT, CDR2 SNEGSKA (reference sequence). The ends lost 3 bases at V and 4 bases at J; junction bases unmatched: 5. The CDR3 consists of 13 residues. CDR3 protein: CSASPGGRTEAFF. CDR3 DNA sequence: TGCAGTGCTAGTCCAGGGGGACGCACTGAAGCTTTCTTT.

This clonotype has just a few counts. The chain carries TRBV20-1 and TRBJ1-2, with D unresolved. Germline loops: CDR1 DFQATT, CDR2 SNEGSKA (reference sequence). CDR3 length: 12 amino acids. V lost 6 bases and J lost 4, with 12 bases in between. The CDR3 spells CSASIKGYGYTF. DNA for the CDR3: TGCAGTGCCAGTATTAAGGGCTATGGCTACACCTTC.

This clonotype was counted only a few times. The V call is TRBV20-1, the J call TRBJ1-1; the match to TRBD1 covers 10 bases. Germline CDR1 is DFQATT and CDR2 is SNEGSKA (reference sequence). The CDR3 length is 14 residues. V dropped 3 bases and J dropped 8; count of bases not matched to a gene: 9. CDR3 region: CSARFAGQGSEAFF. CDR3 bases: TGCAGTGCTAGGTTCGCGGGACAGGGGTCAGAAGCTTTCTTT.

This clonotype occurred a few times. This chain joins TRBV7-9 and TRBJ2-1; D remains unclear. Germline CDR1 is SEHNR and CDR2 is FQNEAQ (reference sequence). Deletions cut 3 bases from V and 4 bases from J, with 7 bases between. CDR3 size: 13 residues. CDR3: CASSLRLYNEQFF. CDR3 nucleotides: TGTGCCAGCAGCTTGAGATTGTACAATGAGCAGTTCTTC.

This chain connects TRBV7-2 to TRBJ1-3; no firm D call. Germline assignment: CDR1 SGHTA and CDR2 FQGNSA. Trimming pared 1 base from V and 0 bases from J, leaving 10 bases between. CDR3 size: 16 residues. This CDR3 reads CASSLVVASSGNTIYF. The CDR3 coding sequence is TGTGCCAGCAGCTTAGTTGTGGCGAGCTCTGGAAACACCATATATTTT.

This chain joins TRBV6-1 and TRBJ2-7, with D maybe TRBD1 (7 bases). V dropped 4 bases and J dropped 3 bases, with 13 bases sitting between them. CDR1 and CDR2 (germline): MNHNS, SASEGT. This CDR3 has 14 residues. The CDR3 sequence is CASSVGRGVYEQYF. CDR3 nucleotide sequence: TGTGCCAGCAGTGTTGGCAGGGGGGTCTACGAGCAGTACTTC.

This clonotype was seen many times. J is TRBJ2-3 and V is TRBV12-3 or TRBV12-4; a possible D gene is TRBD1 (5 bases). The V gene lost 5 bases and the J gene lost 4 bases, with 7 bases spanning the gap. This CDR3 region has 12 residues. In DNA form, the CDR3 reads TGTGCCAGCAGTAGGGGATCAGATACGCAGTATTTT. As protein: CASSRGSDTQYF.

This clonotype turned up a few times. The rearrangement joins TRBV5-6 to TRBJ2-1; D not resolved. Trimming removed 2 bases from V and 0 bases from J, with 9 bases in between. CDR1 and CDR2 from the germline V gene are SGHDT and YYEEEE. This CDR3 has 15 residues. The CDR3 nucleotides read TGTGCCAGCAGCTTCCGACCTAGCTCCTACAATGAGCAGTTCTTC. Translated: CASSFRPSSYNEQFF.